The present TCR beta chain was sequenced within a study of response to subunit inactivated influenza vaccine. Study-level findings and limits: Each seasonal flu vaccination may recruit only limited new T cells, authors suggested.

About this clonotype: The antigen is not known.

Germline-derived CDR1 and CDR2 are SGDLS and YYNGEE. V dropped 3 bases and J dropped 4 bases, with 12 bases sitting between them. The CDR3 runs to 14 residues. TCRdb analysed the RT-PCR reads with MiXCR anew, one entry per CDR3 protein. In the table there are about 520,000 distinct CDR3 sequences, roughly 27% of which are singletons. The origin of this receptor is a man aged 45-65 years who received an inactivated influenza vaccine. This chain links TRBV9 with TRBJ2-3; either TRBD1 or TRBD2 may fit D (5 bases each). This material consisted of CD4+ T cells sorted from PBMCs, taken roughly 5 days after vaccination. This CDR3 reads CASSGRDGPDTQYF. DNA for the CDR3: TGTGCCAGCAGCGGTCGGGACGGCCCAGATACGCAGTATTTT.